This TCR beta chain appears in the sequencing data of a study of T cells in Graves' hyperthyroidism and ophthalmopathy. TCR beta CDR3 sequences were amplified from RNA transcripts. First-round RT-PCR with HTBI primers amplified the TCR CDR3 region. In TCRdb, the multiplex PCR reads were re-called with MiXCR into one record per CDR3 protein. The profile shows some 270,000 distinct CDR3 sequences, roughly 15% of them singletons. Patients between 18 and 65 years old had hyperthyroidism, newly diagnosed and lasting under 2 months. Exclusion criteria comprised uncontrolled infection, other autoimmune disease, pregnancy or lactation. On the basis of clinical symptoms, serum thyroxine and TRAb, thyroid ultrasound and orbital computed tomography, diagnoses were made. Using more than 7.5 ml of fresh peripheral blood, PBMCs were prepared. This clonotype was counted many times. V dropped 7 bases and J dropped 6; count of bases not matched to a gene: 8. CDR1 SNHLY and CDR2 FYNNEI come from the germline V gene. This CDR3 has 14 amino acids.

The gene calls are TRBV2 and TRBJ2-1, with 8 bases that match TRBD1. The sequenced sample consisted of blood. This TCR derives from a woman in her 30s with Graves' hyperthyroidism that later progressed to Graves' ophthalmopathy. The CDR3: CASTSGTGFNEQFF. The CDR3 nucleotides read TGTGCCAGCACCTCCGGGACAGGCTTCAATGAGCAGTTCTTC.